This TCR beta chain was documented in a study of blood T cell repertoires in COVID-19. Overall study context: Both acute and convalescent COVID-19 samples were obtained from the United States, Italy and Spain. PBMCs, B-cell-depleted T cells, or T cells provided the cDNA or gDNA that made up the material.

Germline lookup yields CDR1 WSHSY and CDR2 SAAADI. The junction had 17 bases not matched to a gene; V was cut back by 4 bases and J by 8 bases. CDR3 length equals 20 residues. How the authors handled the data: Reference gene primer amplification yielded estimated nucleated cell counts. Produced via immunoSEQ multiplex PCR; TCRdb's table is partial and in-frame only. V and J calls and clone size are as listed in that table; D and trimming were resolved from the DNA. This table holds 95,000 to 150,000 clones, around 86% found once. The sequence derives from a woman in her 70s with acute or convalescent COVID-19. Sequences were obtained from peripheral blood. This chain joins TRBV10-2 and TRBJ2-1, with 16 nucleotides matching TRBD2. The CDR3 reads CASSGRGLAGGGLTLYEQFF. The CDR3 coding sequence is TGCGCCAGCAGTGGTCGGGGACTAGCGGGGGGGGGTCTCACTTTGTATGAGCAGTTCTTC.